This TCR beta chain originates from a study of vaccination effects on CD4 cells after COVID-19. Worth noting for this clone: The antigen remains undetermined.

Trimming stripped 1 base from V and 3 bases from J, with 16 bases between. Germline CDR1 is SGHRS and CDR2 is YFSETQ. There are 17 residues in the CDR3. Sequencing used immunoSEQ multiplex PCR; TCRdb keeps in-frame clones, though not all of them. The top ten clones hold under 7% of a sample with around 53,000 clones, nearly 75% of them seen once. Cells that had been cultured for roughly ten days were the source of isolated CD4+ T cells. Convalescent patients had PCR-confirmed SARS-CoV-2 infection between March and December 2020. Participants each got two BNT162b2 or mRNA-1273 vaccine doses. This sample comprised CD4+ T cells from PBMCs cultured without peptide, obtained after COVID-19 vaccination. The TCR originated in a human donor who had a prior SARS-CoV-2 infection. The V and J genes are TRBV5-1 and TRBJ2-2; D tentatively fits TRBD1 or TRBD2 (5 bases each). CDR3 DNA: TGCGCCAGCAGCTTGCCTCCTCTCGGGACCCACACCGGGGAGCTGTTTTTT. This sequence encodes CASSLPPLGTHTGELFF.